Listed below are T cell receptor beta chains from one sample, sequenced in a study of blood T cell repertoires in COVID-19. Using immunoSEQ multiplex PCR, the repertoire was profiled, and TCRdb retains in-frame clones only, with some absent. The repertoire has approximately 140,000 clones, 88% of them found once; the top ten carry about 10%. The sample was peripheral blood. The origin of the receptors is a man aged 50-60 years with active or convalescent COVID-19. The conserved cysteine and the conserved F or W are not part of the CDR3 here.

>13|TRBV4-1
ASSQDTADRSPLH
>10|TRBV10-3
AIRTTGSGYT
>10|TRBV19
ASGQMNTEAF
>12|TRBV19
ASSSRLQGDEQY
>11|TRBV30
AWAGLTNEKLF
>12|TRBV19
ASRSWQGSSEAF
>12|TRBV5-4
VIGTGGLQETQY
>12|TRBV3-1/TRBV3-2
ASSQDIPYNEQF
>13|TRBV6-5
ASSYSGGPNYGYT
>10|TRBV5-6
ASSLLPGELF
>11|TRBV19
ASPLAGVNEQF
>16|TRBV4-1
ASRQSLTPRTGSYEQY
>14|TRBV27
ASSYRRGQGTYEQY
>13|TRBV27
ASSPRGLTTDTQY
>11|TRBV9
ASSEGLSDEQY
>13|TRBV6-2/TRBV6-3
ASSRTETNTGELF
>10|TRBV29-1
SVQRHDYEQY
>10|TRBV28
ASSLSGYEQY